One and the same sample provided the 29 T cell receptor beta chains below, sequenced in a study of siplizumab effects on memory and regulatory T cells. This table comes from immunoSEQ multiplex PCR, and its TCRdb copy is limited to in-frame clones, with some not included. This table holds more than 95,000 clones, more than 85% found once. Sequenced material: CD4+ T cells sorted from blood. These receptor sequences come from a human donor in good health.

The rearrangement uses TRBV9 and TRBJ1-5; D is possibly TRBD1 (5 bases). The V gene's germline CDR1 is SGDLS and CDR2 YYNGEE. This CDR3 comprises 13 residues. The germline V and J ends were trimmed by 0 bases and 10 bases, with 11 bases remaining between them. The DNA for the CDR3 is TGTGCCAGCAGCGTAGAGCAGGGATCCCCCCAGCATTTT. Amino acids: CASSVEQGSPQHF.

The CDR3 spells CATSRGTGASYEQYF. As DNA, the CDR3 is TGTGCCACCAGCAGGGGGACAGGGGCCTCCTACGAGCAGTACTTC. The rearrangement uses TRBV15 and TRBJ2-7; 10 nucleotides match TRBD1. V lost 3 bases to trimming and J lost 0 bases; unmatched junction nucleotides: 2. The CDR3 is 15 residues long. CDR1 is LNHNV and CDR2 is YYDKDF in the germline V gene (reference sequence).

The chain is built from TRBV30 and TRBJ2-5; D not certain. Germline assignment: CDR1 GTSNPN and CDR2 SVGIG (reference sequence). Deletions cut 3 bases from V and 2 bases from J, with 7 bases between. This CDR3 has 12 amino acids. CDR3 amino acids: CAWRQLQETQYF. Here the CDR3 DNA reads TGTGCCTGGAGACAGCTACAAGAGACCCAGTACTTC.

V and J are TRBV28 and TRBJ2-4; D unclear. CDR3 size: 14 residues. Per the germline V gene, CDR1 is MDHEN and CDR2 is SYDVKM. Trimming cost V 5 bases and J 8 bases, with 16 bases left between them. The CDR3 DNA reads TGTGCCAGCAGTCTCGTCCAGGTTAGACACATTCAGTACTTC. Protein: CASSLVQVRHIQYF.

The rearrangement links TRBV18 to TRBJ2-1; 7 positions agree with TRBD1. The V segment lost 0 bases and the J segment 7 bases; nucleotides outside the gene matches: 9. The CDR3 is made up of 16 amino acids. Germline V lookup: CDR1 KGHSH, CDR2 LQKENI. The CDR3 DNA reads as TGTGCCAGCTCACCACCGTCGGACAGGTTTAAAAATGAGCAGTTCTTC. Protein: CASSPPSDRFKNEQFF. The full variable domain, in which reference TRBV18 and TRBJ2-1 provide the parts outside the CDR3, is NAGVMQNPRHLVRRRGQEARLRCSPMKGHSHVYWYRQLPEEGLKFMVYLQKENIIDESGMPKERFSAEFPKEGPSILRIQQVVRGDSAAYFCASSPPSDRFKNEQFFGPGTRLTVL.

V and J are TRBV29-1 and TRBJ1-1; D call uncertain. In germline, CDR1 is SQVTM, CDR2 ANQGSEA. V dropped 6 bases and J dropped 1 base, with 15 bases sitting between them. There are 14 residues in the CDR3. CDR3 amino acids: CSVGASWANTEAFF. The CDR3 DNA reads TGCAGCGTCGGCGCCTCCTGGGCGAACACTGAAGCTTTCTTT.

This clone was counted only a few times. This rearrangement joins TRBV23-1 to TRBJ1-2, with unresolved D. TRBV23-1 counts as an open reading frame of uncertain function. The CDR3 contains 18 residues. Trimming pared 2 bases from V and 0 bases from J, leaving 19 bases between. CDR3 bases: TGCGCCAGCAGTCAAAACATACCTCTGGACCGTACTAACTATGGCTACACCTTC. It codes for CASSQNIPLDRTNYGYTF.

The CDR3 DNA is TGTGCCAGTTCCCCCTTGGCAGGGCCGAACACTGAAGCTTTCTTT. This gives the protein CASSPLAGPNTEAFF. The J gene is TRBJ1-1, the V gene TRBV19; weak D call: TRBD1 (5 bases). Germline V gene sequence: CDR1 LNHDA, CDR2 SQIVND (reference sequence). V was trimmed by 8 bases and J by 1 base, leaving 17 bases between them. This CDR3 region has 15 residues.

The chain combines TRBV5-5 with TRBJ2-2, with D possibly TRBD1 on 5 matching bases. The CDR3 consists of 14 residues. The germline gives CDR1 SGHKS, CDR2 YYEKEE (reference sequence). Between the trimmed V and J ends, which lost 2 bases and 3 bases, there was a span of 8 bases. As DNA, the CDR3 is TGTGCCAGCAGCTTTCTCAGGGACACCGGGGAGCTGTTTTTT. Translated: CASSFLRDTGELFF.

The chain couples TRBV6-5 to TRBJ2-3, with TRBD2 as a possible D gene (7 bases). Germline lookup yields CDR1 MNHEY and CDR2 SVGAGI. CDR3 length: 12 residues. The CDR3 is CPRGPSPDTQYF. The CDR3 DNA is TGTCCGCGGGGGCCCTCCCCAGATACGCAGTATTTT.

V is TRBV5-6 and J is TRBJ2-1; D might be TRBD2 (5 bases). This CDR3 spans 14 amino acids. V was trimmed by 2 bases and J by 9 bases, leaving 15 bases between them. CDR1 SGHDT and CDR2 YYEEEE come from the germline V gene. DNA for the CDR3: TGTGCCAGCAGCTTCGCTCGGGGTCGAGGTGAGCAGTTCTTC. Translated, it gives CASSFARGRGEQFF. Based on the CDR3 plus reference TRBV5-6 and TRBJ2-1, the full variable domain is DAGVTQSPTHLIKTRGQQVTLRCSPKSGHDTVSWYQQALGQGPQFIFQYYEEEERQRGNFPDRFSGHQFPNYSSELNVNALLLGDSALYLCASSFARGRGEQFFGPGTRLTVL.

V and J are TRBV10-3 and TRBJ1-5, with TRBD1 as a possible D gene (6 bases). With 6 bases removed from V and 3 bases from J, the gap between germline ends came to 12 bases. CDR1 is ENHRY, CDR2 SYGVKD, per germline. The CDR3 consists of 14 residues. The CDR3 protein is CAIRGGGLNQPQHF. The CDR3 nucleotides read TGTGCCATCAGGGGCGGGGGCCTCAATCAGCCCCAGCATTTT.

The chain recombines TRBV11-2 with TRBJ1-5; perhaps TRBD1 as D (6 bases). The CDR3 has 14 amino acids. The germline CDR1 and CDR2 sequences are SGHAT and FQNNGV. The V gene lost 1 base and the J gene lost 3 bases, with 7 bases spanning the gap. The CDR3 coding sequence is TGTGCCAGCAGCTTAGCAGGGGCCAATCAGCCCCAGCATTTT. Residues: CASSLAGANQPQHF.

The rearrangement links TRBV19 to TRBJ2-7; D is perhaps TRBD2 (6 bases). The V end was cut by 2 bases, the J end by 2 bases, with 10 bases between. CDR1 is LNHDA and CDR2 is SQIVND in the germline V gene (reference sequence). CDR3 size: 14 residues. CDR3 amino acids: CASSIRRGPYEQYF. CDR3 bases: TGTGCCAGTAGTATAAGGCGGGGCCCCTACGAGCAGTACTTC. Combining the CDR3 with reference TRBV19 and TRBJ2-7 gives the whole variable domain DGGITQSPKYLFRKEGQNVTLSCEQNLNHDAMYWYRQDPGQGLRLIYYSQIVNDFQKGDIAEGYSVSREKKESFPLTVTSAQKNPTAFYLCASSIRRGPYEQYFGPGTRLTVT.

This clone occurred a few times. CDR3 DNA sequence: TGCGCCAGCAGTTCGGGACTAGCGGGGGGGCGGACCTCCTACGAGCAGTACTTC. It codes for CASSSGLAGGRTSYEQYF. The rearrangement links TRBV5-1 to TRBJ2-7; 16 bases are shared with TRBD2. The V segment lost 5 bases and the J segment 0 bases; nucleotides outside the gene matches: 8. The CDR3 has 18 amino acids. The germline CDR1 and CDR2 sequences are SGHRS and YFSETQ.

V and J are TRBV29-1 and TRBJ1-5; a possible D gene is TRBD1 (5 bases). The CDR3 is made up of 13 amino acids. V was pared by 4 bases and J by 7 bases, with 14 bases between. The germline gives CDR1 SQVTM, CDR2 ANQGSEA. CDR3: CSVVLGAGQPQHF. The CDR3 DNA follows: TGCAGCGTTGTTCTCGGGGCCGGACAGCCCCAGCATTTT.

The rearrangement links TRBV4-1 to TRBJ2-5, with 7 positions matching TRBD1. Trimming at V came to 1 base and at J to 5 bases, leaving 7 bases not matched to a gene. Germline V gene data show CDR1 as MGHRA and CDR2 as YSYEKL. The CDR3 consists of 15 residues. The CDR3 is CASSQVQGVGETQYF. CDR3 coding DNA: TGCGCCAGCAGCCAAGTGCAGGGGGTGGGGGAGACCCAGTACTTC.

The J gene is TRBJ1-4, the V gene TRBV10-3; TRBD1 might be the D (6 bases). The CDR3 consists of 14 residues. The V end was cut by 3 bases, the J end by 10 bases, with 15 bases between. Germline loops: CDR1 ENHRY, CDR2 SYGVKD. The CDR3 DNA sequence: TGTGCCATCAGTGAACCCAGGGGAGGAGGAAAACTGTTTTTT. Its protein is CAISEPRGGGKLFF.

In DNA form, the CDR3 reads TGTGCCAGCAGTCACCCAGGGACCTGGCACTATGGCTACACCTTC. Protein: CASSHPGTWHYGYTF. The chain uses TRBV6-6 and TRBJ1-2; D may be TRBD1 (5 bases). Germline loops: CDR1 MNHNY, CDR2 SVGAGI (reference sequence). There are 15 residues in the CDR3. Trimming took off 5 bases at V and 3 bases at J, with 16 bases between the two ends.

The chain combines TRBV6-6 with TRBJ2-5, with D perhaps matching TRBD2 (6 bases). This CDR3 has 16 amino acids. V was pared by 2 bases and J by 2 bases, with 15 bases between. Germline CDR1 and CDR2: MNHNY and SVGAGI (reference sequence). The CDR3 DNA follows: TGTGCCAGCAGTTACAAAAGAGGAGGAGGGCAAGAGACCCAGTACTTC. The encoded protein is CASSYKRGGGQETQYF.

The chain couples TRBV7-2 to TRBJ2-6, with D perhaps TRBD2 (5 bases). CDR1 is SGHTA, CDR2 FQGNSA, per germline. Trimming took 1 base from V and 4 from J, leaving 8 bases between them. The CDR3 contains 15 residues. The CDR3 bases are TGTGCCAGCAGCTTAGGAGGGTCCGGGGCCAACGTCCTGACTTTC. Translated, it gives CASSLGGSGANVLTF.

The V gene is TRBV4-1, the J gene TRBJ1-6; D not resolved. V was pared by 0 bases and J by 7 bases, with 7 bases between. Looked up from germline, CDR1 is MGHRA and CDR2 is YSYEKL. The CDR3 covers 14 residues. The chain's CDR3 is CASSQEQKNSPLHF. The CDR3 coding sequence is TGCGCCAGCAGCCAAGAACAGAAAAATTCACCCCTCCACTTT.

The V gene is TRBV18, the J gene TRBJ2-7; no clear D. This CDR3 has 14 residues. The germline V gene has CDR1 KGHSH and CDR2 LQKENI. V was clipped by 5 bases and J by 0 bases, with 11 bases between them. DNA of the CDR3: TGTGCCAGCTCAGCCGAGTTGACCTCCTACGAGCAGTACTTC. This sequence encodes CASSAELTSYEQYF.

The V call is TRBV5-6, the J call TRBJ2-3; D not resolved. The V gene lost 4 bases and the J gene lost 1 base, with 13 bases spanning the gap. The CDR3 is 15 residues long. From germline, CDR1 is SGHDT and CDR2 YYEEEE. CDR3: CASSPRWAGTDTQYF. The CDR3, as DNA: TGTGCCAGCAGCCCTCGGTGGGCAGGCACAGATACGCAGTATTTT.

The genes are TRBV5-6 and TRBJ2-3, with 7 bases matching TRBD1. Germline-derived CDR1 and CDR2 are SGHDT and YYEEEE. J was trimmed by 2 bases and V by 3 bases; bases with no gene match: 9. The CDR3 is made up of 16 amino acids. CDR3 DNA sequence: TGTGCCAGCAGCTATAAATGGACAGGTTCCACAGATACGCAGTATTTT. This translates into CASSYKWTGSTDTQYF.

V usage is TRBV30 and J usage is TRBJ1-1; perhaps TRBD1 as D (6 bases). CDR1 is GTSNPN and CDR2 is SVGIG in the germline V gene (reference sequence). The CDR3 covers 16 residues. The germline V and J ends were trimmed by 3 bases and 3 bases, with 20 bases remaining between them. The CDR3 protein is CAWSAIRGSPYTEAFF. The CDR3 DNA reads TGTGCCTGGAGCGCCATCAGGGGATCGCCTTACACTGAAGCTTTCTTT.

As regards this clone: Germline and junction disagree at one end, which may indicate a read error. The chain employs TRBV20-1 and TRBJ1-1; 8 positions agree with TRBD1. Germline CDR1 is DFQATT and CDR2 is SNEGSKA (reference sequence). This CDR3 comprises 9 residues. The CDR3, as DNA: TGCAGTGCTCAGGGGGCGGGAGGATTT. It encodes CSAQGAGGF.

The count of this clone is one. The rearrangement joins TRBV18 to TRBJ2-2, with D uncertain. CDR1 and CDR2 (germline): KGHSH, LQKENI. This CDR3 has 15 amino acids. Trimming stripped 0 bases from V and 2 bases from J, with 7 bases between. The CDR3 DNA reads TGTGCCAGCTCACCACCGGTTGGAAACACCGGGGAGCTGTTTTTT. Translation: CASSPPVGNTGELFF.

The chain is built from TRBV5-4 and TRBJ2-5; D gene uncertain. CDR3 length: 13 residues. In germline, CDR1 is SGHNT, CDR2 YYREEE (reference sequence). V was clipped by 4 bases and J by 5 bases, with 12 bases between them. The CDR3 DNA reads TGTGCCAGCAGCACACAATATTTCGAGACCCAGTACTTC. It translates to CASSTQYFETQYF. The full variable domain, its missing parts supplied by reference TRBV5-4 and TRBJ2-5, is ETGVTQSPTHLIKTRGQQVTLRCSSQSGHNTVSWYQQALGQGPQFIFQYYREEENGRGNFPPRFSGLQFPNYSSELNVNALELDDSALYLCASSTQYFETQYFGPGTRLLVL.